This passage covers 29 T cell receptor beta chains from one sample sequenced in a study of blood T cells in healthy people across ages. A second PCR, run for roughly 7 to 11 cycles, used a sample-barcoded 5' primer plus a J-beta primer mix. MiXCR, applied by TCRdb to the 5' RACE reads, yields one record per CDR3 protein. The sample comprises roughly 900,000 distinct CDR3 sequences, around 49% of which are singletons, and around an eighth rests with the top ten. Sequenced sample: blood. The receptors stem from a young man in good health.

The chain has TRBV11-3 and TRBJ2-6, with D hard to call. The germline CDR1 and CDR2 sequences are SGHNT and YENEEA. This CDR3 is built from 17 residues. V gave up 10 bases and J gave up 0 bases, with 19 bases separating them. This CDR3 reads CATQPRQGYSGANVLTF. The CDR3 bases are TGTGCCACCCAGCCCCGTCAAGGGTACTCTGGGGCCAACGTCCTGACTTTC.

The gene calls are TRBV2 and TRBJ1-5; no clear D gene. Trimming left V 2 bases short and J 7 bases short, with 9 bases between. CDR3 length: 13 residues. Per germline, CDR1 SNHLY and CDR2 FYNNEI. This CDR3 is CASSEIGGQPQHF. The CDR3 DNA is TGTGCCAGCAGTGAAATAGGAGGCCAGCCCCAGCATTTT.

This clonotype was detected a few times. The chain employs TRBV6-5 and TRBJ1-2; 9 bases match TRBD1. The V gene end was trimmed by 5 bases and the J gene end by 4 bases; junction bases not matched to a gene: 11. Germline-derived CDR1 and CDR2 are MNHEY and SVGAGI. The CDR3 has 16 amino acids. The CDR3 DNA sequence: TGTGCCAGCAGTGCGTCCGACAGGGGGTCAGGCTATGGCTACACCTTC. Encoded protein: CASSASDRGSGYGYTF.

The CDR3 DNA is TGTGCCAGCAGTGCCGGGTCCTACTACGAGCAGTACTTC. It encodes CASSAGSYYEQYF. The rearrangement joins TRBV28 to TRBJ2-7, with D hard to call. V lost 5 bases, J lost 3 bases, and 11 bases lay in between. Germline CDR1 MDHEN, CDR2 SYDVKM. The CDR3 spans 13 residues. The full variable domain, its missing parts supplied by reference TRBV28 and TRBJ2-7, is DVKVTQSSRYLVKRTGEKVFLECVQDMDHENMFWYRQDPGLGLRLIYFSYDVKMKEKGDIPEGYSVSREKKERFSLILESASTNQTSMYLCASSAGSYYEQYFGPGTRLTVT.

This clonotype was picked up a small number of times. The J gene is TRBJ1-2, the V gene TRBV12-3 or TRBV12-4; a weak D match, TRBD1 (5 bases). The ends were cut back, 5 bases at V and 5 bases at J, with 18 bases in the middle. This CDR3 spans 15 amino acids. CDR3 residues: CASSPDRDTSYGYTF. The CDR3 bases are TGTGCCAGCAGTCCCGACAGAGATACCTCATATGGCTACACCTTC.

This clonotype was seen a handful of times. The chain is built from TRBV7-2 and TRBJ2-4; no definite D call. Germline loops: CDR1 SGHTA, CDR2 FQGNSA. There are 13 residues in the CDR3. Trimming stripped 1 base from V and 2 bases from J, with 3 bases between. In DNA form, the CDR3 reads TGTGCCAGCAGCTTAGGATCCAAAAACATTCAGTACTTC. Amino acids: CASSLGSKNIQYF.

V usage is TRBV7-2 and J usage is TRBJ2-1; possible D gene TRBD2, 6 bases. This CDR3 has 16 amino acids. CDR1 and CDR2 (germline): SGHTA, FQGNSA. Trimming removed 0 bases from V and 5 bases from J, with 14 bases in between. The CDR3 DNA follows: TGTGCCAGCAGCTTAGCGGGCGGGATGGGGAACAATGAGCAGTTCTTC. Protein: CASSLAGGMGNNEQFF. The complete variable domain, with remaining parts taken from reference TRBV7-2 and TRBJ2-1, reads GAGVSQSPSNKVTEKGKDVELRCDPISGHTALYWYRQSLGQGLEFLIYFQGNSAPDKSGLPSDRFSAERTGGSVSTLTIQRTQQEDSAVYLCASSLAGGMGNNEQFFGPGTRLTVL.

V usage is TRBV6-2 or TRBV6-3 and J usage is TRBJ2-1, with 9 nucleotides matching TRBD2. This CDR3 region has 15 residues. With 6 bases clipped from V and 5 bases from J, the junction kept 8 bases outside the gene matches. Germline CDR1 and CDR2: MNHEY and SVGEGT. The CDR3 loop reads CASRESGGKNNEQFF. The CDR3 DNA reads as TGTGCCAGCAGGGAAAGCGGGGGGAAAAACAATGAGCAGTTCTTC.

The chain uses TRBV30 and TRBJ2-2; D unresolved. Trimming stripped 0 bases from V and 1 base from J, with 3 bases between. The CDR3 loop spans 13 amino acids. Germline loops: CDR1 GTSNPN, CDR2 SVGIG (reference sequence). The DNA for the CDR3 is TGTGCCTGGAGTGTCCGGAACACCGGGGAGCTGTTTTTT. Encoded protein: CAWSVRNTGELFF.

The CDR3 sequence: CASSPGLSRPEYGYTF. In DNA form, the CDR3 reads TGTGCCAGCAGCCCAGGACTCTCTCGACCAGAATATGGCTACACCTTC. This chain connects TRBV11-3 to TRBJ1-2, with D unclear. CDR1 is SGHNT and CDR2 is YENEEA in the germline V gene. This CDR3 is built from 16 residues. The V end lost 5 bases, the J end lost 5 bases, and 21 bases lay between the germline ends.

This chain connects TRBV7-2 to TRBJ1-5, with a possible D match to TRBD1 (5 bases). Germline CDR1 reads SGHTA; CDR2 reads FQGNSA. Trimming removed 3 bases from V and 1 base from J, with 10 bases in between. The CDR3 has 15 amino acids. CDR3 DNA: TGTGCCAGCAGCTTTGAGGGACTCAGCAATCAGCCCCAGCATTTT. Residues: CASSFEGLSNQPQHF.

The gene calls are TRBV10-3 and TRBJ2-3; 12 nucleotides line up with TRBD2. This CDR3 is built from 16 residues. Germline V gene sequence: CDR1 ENHRY, CDR2 SYGVKD. Trimming cost V 6 bases and J 4 bases; bases outside gene matches: 8. The CDR3 DNA sequence: TGTGCCATCAGGCCTAGCGGGGGGGCAAAAGCAGATACGCAGTATTTT. Translated: CAIRPSGGAKADTQYF.

The chain joins TRBV6-5 to TRBJ2-2, with D unclear. V was clipped by 2 bases and J by 5 bases, with 9 bases between them. The CDR3 covers 14 residues. CDR1 MNHEY and CDR2 SVGAGI come from the germline V gene. The CDR3 spells CASSYRRGTGELFF. The CDR3 DNA sequence: TGTGCCAGCAGTTACAGACGTGGGACCGGGGAGCTGTTTTTT.

This clonotype has just a few counts. This chain joins TRBV6-1 and TRBJ1-4; D remains unclear. This CDR3 is 15 amino acids long. Trimming cost V 10 bases and J 0 bases, with 15 bases left between them. Germline-derived CDR1 and CDR2 are MNHNS and SASEGT. In DNA form, the CDR3 reads TGTGCCACCACCGTGTATGCCTCAACTAATGAAAAACTGTTTTTT. This translates into CATTVYASTNEKLFF.

This rearrangement joins TRBV11-2 to TRBJ2-7; D ambiguous. In germline, CDR1 is SGHAT, CDR2 FQNNGV. Trimming took off 0 bases at V and 4 bases at J, with 13 bases between the two ends. The CDR3 covers 15 residues. CDR3 sequence: CASSLDWTETYEQYF. CDR3 DNA sequence: TGTGCCAGCAGCTTAGATTGGACGGAAACTTACGAGCAGTACTTC.

This sequence joins TRBV29-1 and TRBJ1-1; the match to TRBD1 covers 11 bases. The CDR3 has 13 residues. With V trimmed by 7 bases and J by 7 bases, 8 bases remained unmatched. Germline CDR1 SQVTM, CDR2 ANQGSEA. The CDR3 reads CSGMDRGRNEAFF. CDR3 coding DNA: TGCAGCGGGATGGACAGGGGGCGGAATGAAGCTTTCTTT.

The genes are TRBV7-2 and TRBJ2-5; TRBD2 agrees at 12 bases. There are 15 residues in the CDR3. Germline V CDR1 and CDR2: SGHTA, FQGNSA. Trimming took 5 bases from V and 5 from J; bases not matched to a gene: 6. For the CDR3, the DNA is TGTGCCAGCAGCACCTGGACTAGCGGGGCCGAGACCCAGTACTTC. It codes for CASSTWTSGAETQYF.

The chain has TRBV5-1 and TRBJ1-5; tentatively, D is TRBD1 (6 bases). The CDR3 covers 15 residues. V lost 0 bases and J lost 2, with 9 bases in between. Germline V CDR1 and CDR2: SGHRS, YFSETQ. The CDR3 sequence: CASSLVAGGNQPQHF. CDR3 nucleotides: TGCGCCAGCAGCTTGGTAGCAGGGGGCAATCAGCCCCAGCATTTT.

As concerns this clonotype: This may come from a read error, since a much larger clone is one base off. The chain has TRBV4-1 and TRBJ2-7; D is unresolved. V lost 1 base and J 6 bases, leaving 13 bases between the germline ends. Germline loops: CDR1 MGHRA, CDR2 YSYEKL. CDR3 length: 14 amino acids. CDR3 in DNA: TGCGCCAGCAGCCAAGGTTCTATCAGTTGCGAGCAGTACTTC. This gives the protein CASSQGSISCEQYF.

The rearrangement joins TRBV7-9 to TRBJ2-1; D gene ambiguous. Germline CDR1 SEHNR, CDR2 FQNEAQ (reference sequence). V was trimmed by 3 bases and J by 5 bases, leaving 11 bases between them. This CDR3 has 14 amino acids. The CDR3 sequence: CASSLGSYNNEQFF. The CDR3 nucleotides are TGTGCCAGCAGCTTGGGTAGCTATAACAATGAGCAGTTCTTC.

This clonotype was seen only a few times. The genes are TRBV2 and TRBJ1-5; 7 bases are a match to TRBD1. Germline V gene data show CDR1 as SNHLY and CDR2 as FYNNEI. V lost 6 bases to trimming and J lost 5 bases; unmatched junction nucleotides: 4. The CDR3 is made up of 13 amino acids. The CDR3 nucleotides are TGTGCCAGCAGCGCCGGGACAGATCAGCCCCAGCATTTT. Amino acid sequence: CASSAGTDQPQHF.

This chain joins TRBV29-1 and TRBJ2-3; a weak D match, TRBD1 (6 bases). V was cut by 6 bases and J by 6 bases, with 16 bases left in between. Germline CDR1 SQVTM, CDR2 ANQGSEA. The CDR3 extends over 13 amino acids. CDR3 in DNA: TGCAGCGTCAGACAGGTAGTGGGGGATACGCAGTATTTT. This encodes CSVRQVVGDTQYF.

V is TRBV27 and J is TRBJ2-7; D is possibly TRBD1 (6 bases). CDR1 is MNHEY and CDR2 is SMNVEV in the germline V gene (reference sequence). The CDR3 has 17 amino acids. V lost 2 bases to trimming and J lost 2 bases, with 19 bases between them. This CDR3 is CASSLGDPGQGTYEQYF. CDR3 DNA sequence: TGTGCCAGCAGTTTAGGGGACCCGGGGCAGGGGACCTACGAGCAGTACTTC.

This clonotype was counted only a few times. This sequence joins TRBV11-3 and TRBJ2-6, with D unresolved. The V and J ends lost 5 bases and 1 base respectively, with 12 bases between them. This CDR3 contains 16 residues. Germline lookup yields CDR1 SGHNT and CDR2 YENEEA. CDR3 nucleotide sequence: TGTGCCAGCAGCAGAGGTATGGGATCTGGGGCCAACGTCCTGACTTTC. Translating gives CASSRGMGSGANVLTF.

The rearrangement uses TRBV18 and TRBJ2-1; TRBD1 or TRBD2 may be the D gene (5 bases each). Germline V gene data show CDR1 as KGHSH and CDR2 as LQKENI. The CDR3 sequence is 15 residues long. The V end lost 5 bases, the J end lost 0 bases, and 11 bases lay between the germline ends. In DNA form, the CDR3 reads TGTGCCAGCTCAGCAGGGACGAGCTCCTACAATGAGCAGTTCTTC. Amino acid sequence: CASSAGTSSYNEQFF.

This clonotype was found a few times. The chain is built from TRBV7-2 and TRBJ2-3, with a weak D call TRBD1 (6 bases). V shed 3 bases and J shed 0 bases, with 10 bases lying between them. Germline V gene lookup returns CDR1 SGHTA and CDR2 FQGNSA. The CDR3 extends over 15 amino acids. The DNA for the CDR3 is TGTGCCAGCAGCTTGTGGGGGCCTAGCACAGATACGCAGTATTTT. It is translated as CASSLWGPSTDTQYF.

The table lists this clonotype with a few counts. One junction end does not reproduce the germline sequence, and a read error may be involved. This chain links TRBV7-2 with TRBJ1-6; D might be TRBD1 (5 bases). The CDR3 loop spans 14 amino acids. Per germline, CDR1 SGHTA and CDR2 FQGNSA. For the CDR3, the DNA is TGTGCCGGCAGCTTAGCTAGGGACAATTCACCCCTCCACTTT. Protein sequence: CAGSLARDNSPLHF.

This clonotype appeared a few times. This chain connects TRBV10-3 to TRBJ1-1, with 8 bases matching TRBD1. Germline loops: CDR1 ENHRY, CDR2 SYGVKD. CDR3 size: 12 residues. V shed 4 bases, J shed 5 bases, and the junction held 0 bases outside the gene matches. CDR3 protein: CAISGQGTEAFF. DNA for the CDR3: TGTGCCATCAGTGGACAGGGGACTGAAGCTTTCTTT.

This clonotype was seen a few times. This chain uses TRBV29-1 with TRBJ2-3, with TRBD2 matching 14 bases. The V segment lost 3 bases and the J segment 3 bases; nucleotides outside the gene matches: 2. Germline CDR1 reads SQVTM; CDR2 reads ANQGSEA. CDR3 size: 15 residues. CDR3 sequence reads: CSVERTSGGTDTQYF. The CDR3 DNA sequence: TGCAGCGTTGAGAGGACTAGCGGGGGGACAGATACGCAGTATTTT.